What follows describes a single TCR beta chain. Trimming removed 3 bases at V and 0 bases at J, with 5 bases between. There are 14 residues in the CDR3. CDR1 is KGHDR, CDR2 SFDVKD, per germline. These data are taken from a study of blood T cell repertoires in COVID-19. In the study overall: Acute and convalescent COVID-19 specimens originated in the United States, Italy and Spain. PBMCs, B-cell-depleted T cells, or T cells were the source of the cDNA or gDNA that made up the material.

Original processing methods: How many nucleated cells were present was estimated from reference gene primer amplification. Sequenced by immunoSEQ multiplex PCR; TCRdb stores in-frame clones only, minus some. The D gene and trimming were derived from the DNA, and the V and J assignments and clone size from that table. The data hold tens of thousands of clones, with 70% to 90% observed a single time. Specimen: peripheral blood. This clonotype originated in a woman aged 70 to 79 in a cohort sampled during active COVID-19. This chain connects TRBV24-1 to TRBJ1-5; unclear D gene. Here the CDR3 DNA reads TGTGCCACCAGTGATACTTATAGCAATCAGCCCCAGCATTTT. Protein sequence: CATSDTYSNQPQHF.